This T cell receptor beta chain was identified during a study of preoperative IRX-2 immunotherapy in early breast cancer. The count of this clone is one. With 2 bases clipped from V and 5 bases from J, the junction kept 6 bases outside the gene matches. Germline CDR1 and CDR2: SGHDN and FVKESK. The CDR3 covers 15 residues. Sample treatment: preoperative locoregional IRX-2 cytokine immunotherapy. Patients received preoperative, locoregional IRX-2 cytokine immunotherapy in a phase Ib study. Only in-frame clones appear in the TCRdb table, and some are missing; sequencing was by immunoSEQ multiplex PCR. The sample includes around 40,000 clones, around 77% of them seen just once.

The sequence derives from a human donor with breast cancer. The chain joins TRBV14 to TRBJ2-1; 7 bases agree with TRBD2. The material sequenced was tumor tissue, taken after IRX-2 immunotherapy. In DNA form, the CDR3 reads TGTGCCAGCAGCCAAAGGACTAGGAATAACAATGAGCAGTTCTTC. Translating it yields CASSQRTRNNNEQFF. Looking up the rest from reference TRBV14 and TRBJ2-1 gives the full variable domain: EAGVTQFPSHSVIEKGQTVTLRCDPISGHDNLYWYRRVMGKEIKFLLHFVKESKQDESGMPNNRFLAERTGGTYSTLKVQPAELEDSGVYFCASSQRTRNNNEQFFGPGTRLTVL.